These 26 T cell receptor beta chains originate from one sample sequenced in a study of blood T cell repertoires in COVID-19. Only in-frame clones appear in the TCRdb table, and some are missing; sequencing was by immunoSEQ multiplex PCR. The table has about 500,000 clones, roughly 87% seen once. Input material: PBMCs or T cells enriched from blood (not recorded which). Source of these receptors: a woman aged 18-29 years who had recovered from COVID-19.

Regarding this clone: The junction does not match germline at one end; this may be a read error. The V and J genes are TRBV19 and TRBJ2-1, with D tentatively TRBD2 (6 bases). Per germline, CDR1 LNHDA and CDR2 SQIVND (reference sequence). The CDR3 has 17 residues. CDR3 region: CVSSIDLVGGIYNEQFF. The CDR3 DNA reads TGTGTCAGTAGTATAGATCTGGTCGGGGGTATTTACAATGAGCAGTTCTTC.

This rearrangement joins TRBV6-5 to TRBJ2-7; D unresolved. From germline, CDR1 is MNHEY and CDR2 SVGAGI. V was trimmed by 6 bases and J by 2 bases, leaving 11 bases between them. This CDR3 contains 13 residues. In nucleotides, the CDR3 is TGTGCCAGCAGCCAGGAATCAGCCTACGAGCAGTACTTC. This codes for CASSQESAYEQYF.

The chain is built from TRBV2 and TRBJ1-1; D is ambiguous. V was pared by 6 bases and J by 0 bases, with 11 bases between. The germline V gene has CDR1 SNHLY and CDR2 FYNNEI. There are 14 residues in the CDR3. CDR3 bases: TGTGCCAGCAGACCCGGACTTGTGAACACTGAAGCTTTCTTT. Translation: CASRPGLVNTEAFF.

This chain joins TRBV5-1 and TRBJ1-2; 8 positions agree with TRBD1. This CDR3 region has 15 residues. Germline V lookup: CDR1 SGHRS, CDR2 YFSETQ. Losses at the gene ends were 4 bases for V and 7 bases for J; bases not matched to a gene: 12. The CDR3 is CASSRWGDRGSGYTF. The CDR3 DNA reads TGCGCCAGCAGCCGGTGGGGAGACAGGGGCAGTGGCTACACCTTC.

This chain connects TRBV10-2 to TRBJ2-7; D possibly corresponds to TRBD1 (6 bases). CDR3 length: 12 residues. V was shortened by 6 bases and J by 9 bases, with 15 bases between the two germline ends. Per germline, CDR1 WSHSY and CDR2 SAAADI. The CDR3 nucleotides read TGCGCCAGCAGCGACGGACAGAGCAGGCAGTACTTC. This encodes CASSDGQSRQYF.

This rearrangement joins TRBV5-1 to TRBJ2-1; 8 nucleotides agree with TRBD2. The V gene's germline CDR1 is SGHRS and CDR2 YFSETQ. The V gene end was trimmed by 4 bases and the J gene end by 5 bases; junction bases not matched to a gene: 8. The CDR3 has 15 amino acids. The CDR3 DNA reads as TGCGCCAGCAGCATCGGGGGGGCCGAGCACAATGAGCAGTTCTTC. It yields the protein CASSIGGAEHNEQFF.

The rearrangement links TRBV6-1 to TRBJ1-5; D gene ambiguous. The CDR3 spans 13 residues. Germline CDR1 reads MNHNS; CDR2 reads SASEGT. V lost 1 base, J lost 4 bases, and 5 bases lay in between. As DNA, the CDR3 is TGTGCCAGCAGTGAAGGTAGAAATCAGCCCCAGCATTTT. Its protein product is CASSEGRNQPQHF.

The V and J genes are TRBV9 and TRBJ1-4; 7 nucleotides agree with TRBD1. CDR1 and CDR2 from the germline V gene are SGDLS and YYNGEE. J gave up 6 bases and V 2 bases, and 7 bases lay outside the gene matches. The CDR3 covers 15 residues. CDR3 amino acids: CASSVSGGQDEKLFF. As DNA, the CDR3 is TGTGCCAGCAGCGTTTCAGGGGGGCAGGATGAAAAACTGTTTTTT.

The chain has TRBV19 and TRBJ2-1, with TRBD1 as a possible D gene (5 bases). The germline V and J ends were trimmed by 4 bases and 7 bases, with 23 bases remaining between them. CDR1 and CDR2 (germline): LNHDA, SQIVND (reference sequence). CDR3 size: 17 residues. The CDR3 region has the DNA TGTGCCAGTAGTACCCTTACAGAAAGGGGTACAGTGAATGAGCAGTTCTTC. Its protein is CASSTLTERGTVNEQFF.

The gene calls are TRBV2 and TRBJ1-6; 8 positions match TRBD1. The V gene's germline CDR1 is SNHLY and CDR2 FYNNEI. This CDR3 contains 14 residues. J lost 7 bases, V lost 10 bases, and 9 bases had no gene match. The CDR3 nucleotides are TGTGCCAATTCGAGGACAGGGCGGAATTCACCCCTCCACTTT. Translation gives CANSRTGRNSPLHF.

On this clone itself: This sample includes further DNA sequences coding for the same CDR3. The J gene is TRBJ1-3, the V gene TRBV9, with a tentative D call TRBD1 (5 bases). Per germline, CDR1 SGDLS and CDR2 YYNGEE. V shed 3 bases and J shed 0 bases, with 10 bases lying between them. This CDR3 comprises 15 residues. The CDR3 reads CASSAGQGSGNTIYF. The DNA of the CDR3 is TGTGCCAGCAGCGCGGGCCAGGGCTCTGGAAACACCATATATTTT.

The chain carries TRBV13 and TRBJ2-3; D possibly corresponds to TRBD2 (7 bases). V lost 4 bases to trimming and J lost 5 bases, with 16 bases between them. CDR1 and CDR2 from the germline V gene are PRHDT and FYEKMQ (reference sequence). This CDR3 has 15 residues. This CDR3 is CASSSEGGPGDTQYF. CDR3 nucleotides: TGTGCCAGCAGCTCCGAGGGGGGGCCTGGAGATACGCAGTATTTT.

The chain has TRBV21-1 and TRBJ1-1; the DNA was not used to check the table's D call, TRBD1. TRBV21-1 is marked as a pseudogene. CDR3 length: 15 amino acids. CDR3 DNA: TGTGCCAGCAGCATATGGGCAGGGGTGAACACTGAAGCTTTCTTT. Residues: CASSIWAGVNTEAFF.

This clone was counted a single time. The chain is built from TRBV28 and TRBJ2-1; possible D gene TRBD1, 6 bases. V gave up 6 bases and J gave up 5 bases, with 14 bases separating them. The germline CDR1 and CDR2 sequences are MDHEN and SYDVKM. This CDR3 comprises 14 residues. The CDR3 sequence is CASSPWGPDNEQFF. CDR3 bases: TGTGCCAGCAGCCCTTGGGGGCCGGACAATGAGCAGTTCTTC.

Only a few counts were recorded for this clone. This sequence joins TRBV6-1 and TRBJ2-5; TRBD2 matches at 10 bases. The V and J ends lost 0 bases and 2 bases, in that order; junction bases with no gene match: 0. This CDR3 is built from 15 residues. Germline V gene sequence: CDR1 MNHNS, CDR2 SASEGT. As DNA, the CDR3 is TGTGCCAGCAGTGAAGCTAGCGGGGGGCAAGAGACCCAGTACTTC. Protein product: CASSEASGGQETQYF.

V gene TRBV6-5 combines with J gene TRBJ2-2; 8 bases map to TRBD2. V trimming: 6 bases; J trimming: 6 bases; junction bases outside the gene matches: 9. Germline CDR1 reads MNHEY; CDR2 reads SVGAGI. The CDR3 extends over 15 amino acids. CDR3 DNA sequence: TGTGCCAGCAGAACTTCCGGGACTAGTGCCGGGGAGCTGTTTTTT. Its protein product is CASRTSGTSAGELFF.

The V call is TRBV11-2, the J call TRBJ1-4, with TRBD1 matching over 7 bases. The CDR3 is 17 amino acids. Trimming cost V 0 bases and J 8 bases; bases outside gene matches: 12. The germline V gene encodes CDR1 SGHAT and CDR2 FQNNGV. Here the CDR3 DNA reads TGTGCCAGCAGCTTAGATCTAGAGACAGGGTCAAGGGAAAAACTGTTTTTT. The encoded protein is CASSLDLETGSREKLFF.

The V call is TRBV30, the J call TRBJ2-6; TRBD2 is a possible D gene (6 bases). Trimming took off 0 bases at V and 0 bases at J, with 12 bases between the two ends. The CDR3 is made up of 17 amino acids. Germline V gene lookup returns CDR1 GTSNPN and CDR2 SVGIG (reference sequence). The CDR3 DNA reads as TGTGCCTGGAGTGTATCCAGGGAGGACTCTGGGGCCAACGTCCTGACTTTC. It translates to CAWSVSREDSGANVLTF.

The chain joins TRBV5-8 to TRBJ2-2; D gene ambiguous. The CDR3 runs 16 residues. V dropped 3 bases and J dropped 4 bases, with 16 bases sitting between them. Per germline, CDR1 SGHTS and CDR2 YDEGEE. The CDR3 sequence: CASSSRLSLTTGELFF. The DNA of the CDR3 is TGTGCCAGCAGCTCCCGACTTTCTCTGACCACCGGGGAGCTGTTTTTT.

V gene TRBV20-1 combines with J gene TRBJ1-1; no reliable D call. Looked up from germline, CDR1 is DFQATT and CDR2 is SNEGSKA (reference sequence). V was cut by 3 bases and J by 1 base, with 9 bases left in between. This CDR3 has 13 amino acids. The DNA for the CDR3 is TGCAGTGCTAGTTATCAAGCGAACACTGAAGCTTTCTTT. Protein sequence: CSASYQANTEAFF.

The chain uses TRBV10-2 and TRBJ2-3; D is possibly TRBD2 (6 bases). The CDR3 covers 15 residues. Germline values: CDR1 WSHSY, CDR2 SAAADI. The V end lost 6 bases, the J end lost 4 bases, and 17 bases lay between the germline ends. CDR3 loop: CASSTRDFPPDTQYF. The DNA for the CDR3 is TGCGCCAGCAGCACCCGGGACTTTCCCCCAGATACGCAGTATTTT.

This clone was counted a few times. V is TRBV28 and J is TRBJ2-1; the D gene is possibly TRBD1 (6 bases). Germline values: CDR1 MDHEN, CDR2 SYDVKM. With 2 bases removed from V and 0 bases from J, the gap between germline ends came to 23 bases. This CDR3 has 20 amino acids. The CDR3 nucleotides are TGTGCCAGCAGTTTACTCCCGGGACAATCTCACTGGGGCTCCTACAATGAGCAGTTCTTC. This encodes CASSLLPGQSHWGSYNEQFF.

Only a few counts were recorded for this clone. V and J are TRBV7-2 and TRBJ1-4; no firm D call. Germline V gene data show CDR1 as SGHTA and CDR2 as FQGNSA. The CDR3 runs 14 residues. Trimming left V 6 bases short and J 5 bases short, with 13 bases between. The DNA for the CDR3 is TGTGCCAGCAGTTTCTCCGGGGAGAATGAAAAACTGTTTTTT. Translating gives CASSFSGENEKLFF.

The rearrangement links TRBV28 to TRBJ1-2, with no clear D. V was pared by 7 bases and J by 4 bases, with 16 bases between. Germline loops: CDR1 MDHEN, CDR2 SYDVKM. The CDR3 is 14 amino acids. This CDR3 reads CASKFSGVSYGYTF. CDR3 bases: TGTGCCAGCAAGTTTAGCGGGGTTAGCTATGGCTACACCTTC.

A note on this clone: This sample includes further DNA sequences coding for the same CDR3. CDR3 bases: TGTGCCAGCAGCCCCGGAGGCTCCTACAATGAGCAGTTCTTC. Its translation is CASSPGGSYNEQFF. The chain couples TRBV6-5 to TRBJ2-1, with TRBD2 as a possible D gene (5 bases). This CDR3 comprises 14 residues. V lost 6 bases and J 0 bases, leaving 9 bases between the germline ends. Germline loops: CDR1 MNHEY, CDR2 SVGAGI.

Here the CDR3 reads CASSVDRRYTEAFF. CDR3 sequence (DNA): TGCGCCAGCAGCGTCGACAGGAGGTACACTGAAGCTTTCTTT. The genes are TRBV10-2 and TRBJ1-1, with D perhaps TRBD1 (6 bases). The CDR3 runs to 14 residues. Germline V gene data show CDR1 as WSHSY and CDR2 as SAAADI. Trimming took 6 bases from V and 3 from J, leaving 14 bases between them.